The clone carrying this T cell receptor beta chain was counted many times. What it recognizes is unknown. Researchers tagged individual cDNA molecules with unique molecular identifiers. Using its own MiXCR run on the 5' RACE reads, TCRdb lists one record per CDR3 protein. The table lists over 55,000 distinct CDR3 sequences, approximately 13% of them singletons, with over 0.95% in the top ten. This specimen comes from a study of early T cells in non-severe SARS-CoV-2 infection. Study context: Sequencing input comprised bulk RNA from unsorted whole blood; chain pairing was not available. The study's findings and limits: The VDJdb matching leaned toward anti-spike CD8 responses and overlooked private and CD4 specificities.

CDR1 is SGHAT and CDR2 is FQNNGV in the germline V gene. Deletions cut 7 bases from V and 2 bases from J, with 16 bases between. The CDR3 runs to 15 residues. The source material was whole blood. The V gene is TRBV11-2, the J gene TRBJ2-3; D gene uncertain. The clonotype originates from an adult who was a healthcare worker with PCR-confirmed SARS-CoV-2 infection or an uninfected control (not recorded which). The CDR3 loop reads CASNPARYLTDTQYF. Written as DNA, the CDR3 is TGTGCCAGCAACCCCGCCCGGTATCTCACAGATACGCAGTATTTT.